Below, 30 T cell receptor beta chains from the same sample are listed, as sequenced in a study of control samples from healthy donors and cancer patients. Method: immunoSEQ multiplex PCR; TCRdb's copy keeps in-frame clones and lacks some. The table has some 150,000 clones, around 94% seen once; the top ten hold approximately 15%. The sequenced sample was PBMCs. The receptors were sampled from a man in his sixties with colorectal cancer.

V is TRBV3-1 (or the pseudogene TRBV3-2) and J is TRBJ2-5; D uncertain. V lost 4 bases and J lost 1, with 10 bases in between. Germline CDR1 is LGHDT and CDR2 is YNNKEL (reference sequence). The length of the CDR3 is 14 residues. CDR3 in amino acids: CASSPSGPQETQYF. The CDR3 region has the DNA TGTGCCAGCAGCCCTTCGGGTCCCCAAGAGACCCAGTACTTC.

CDR3 protein: CASSPDGNEQFF. In DNA, the CDR3 is TGTGCCAGCAGCCCGGACGGGAATGAGCAGTTCTTC. The chain joins TRBV6-5 to TRBJ2-1; no clear D. The germline gives CDR1 MNHEY, CDR2 SVGAGI. This CDR3 is built from 12 residues. V dropped 6 bases and J dropped 7 bases, with 10 bases sitting between them.

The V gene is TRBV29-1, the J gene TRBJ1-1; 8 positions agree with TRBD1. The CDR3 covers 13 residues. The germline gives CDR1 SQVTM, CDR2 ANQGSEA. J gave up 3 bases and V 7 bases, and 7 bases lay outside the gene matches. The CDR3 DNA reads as TGCAGCGGGGGCAGGGGGCGGGACACTGAAGCTTTCTTT. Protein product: CSGGRGRDTEAFF.

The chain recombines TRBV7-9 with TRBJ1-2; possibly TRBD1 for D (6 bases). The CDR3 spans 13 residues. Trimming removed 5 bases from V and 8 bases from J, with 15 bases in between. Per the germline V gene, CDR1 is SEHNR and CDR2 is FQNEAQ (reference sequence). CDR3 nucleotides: TGTGCCAGCAGCCCCCAGGACAGCTTAGGCTACACCTTC. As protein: CASSPQDSLGYTF.

CDR3: CASSEGGGADTQYF. Written as DNA, the CDR3 is TGTGCCAGCAGTGAAGGCGGGGGGGCAGATACGCAGTATTTT. The chain uses TRBV2 and TRBJ2-3; TRBD2 agrees at 9 bases. Germline V gives CDR1 SNHLY, CDR2 FYNNEI. This CDR3 is built from 14 residues. After removal of 1 base from V and 4 bases from J, the junction contained 0 bases not matched to a gene.

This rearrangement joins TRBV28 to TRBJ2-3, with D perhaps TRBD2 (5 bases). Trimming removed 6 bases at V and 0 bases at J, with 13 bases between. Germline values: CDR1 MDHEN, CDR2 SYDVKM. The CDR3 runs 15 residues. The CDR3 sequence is CASRGWGVSTDTQYF. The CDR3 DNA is TGTGCCAGCAGAGGGTGGGGAGTTAGCACAGATACGCAGTATTTT.

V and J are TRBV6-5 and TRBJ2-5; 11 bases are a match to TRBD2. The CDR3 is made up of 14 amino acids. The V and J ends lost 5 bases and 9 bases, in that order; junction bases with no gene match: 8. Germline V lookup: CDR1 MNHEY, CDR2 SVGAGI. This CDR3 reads CASSPGGSGGAQYF. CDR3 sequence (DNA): TGTGCCAGCAGTCCGGGCGGTAGCGGGGGGGCCCAGTACTTC.

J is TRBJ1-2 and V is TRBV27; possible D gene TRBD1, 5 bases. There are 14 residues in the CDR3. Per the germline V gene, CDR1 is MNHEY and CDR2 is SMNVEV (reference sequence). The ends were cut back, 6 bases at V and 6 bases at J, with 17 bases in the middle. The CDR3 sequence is CASRNTGPLNGYTF. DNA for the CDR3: TGTGCCAGCAGGAACACGGGACCGCTGAATGGCTACACCTTC.

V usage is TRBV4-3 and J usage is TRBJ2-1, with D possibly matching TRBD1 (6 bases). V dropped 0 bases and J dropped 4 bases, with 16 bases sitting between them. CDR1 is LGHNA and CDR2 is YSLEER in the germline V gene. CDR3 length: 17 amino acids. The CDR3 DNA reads TGCGCCAGCAGCCAAGATGGTCGGACAGACCAATACAATGAGCAGTTCTTC. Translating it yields CASSQDGRTDQYNEQFF.

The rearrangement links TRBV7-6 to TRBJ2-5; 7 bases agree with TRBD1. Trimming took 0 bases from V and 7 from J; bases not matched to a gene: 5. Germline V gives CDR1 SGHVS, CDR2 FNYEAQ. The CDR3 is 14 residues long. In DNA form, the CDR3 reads TGTGCCAGCAGCTTAGCCGGGACAGAAGGGACCCAGTACTTC. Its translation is CASSLAGTEGTQYF.

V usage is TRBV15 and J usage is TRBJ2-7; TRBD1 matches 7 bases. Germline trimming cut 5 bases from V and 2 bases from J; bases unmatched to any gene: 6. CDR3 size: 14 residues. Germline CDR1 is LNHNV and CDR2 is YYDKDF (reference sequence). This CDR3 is CATSGGQGAYEQYF. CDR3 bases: TGTGCCACCAGCGGGGGCCAGGGGGCCTACGAGCAGTACTTC.

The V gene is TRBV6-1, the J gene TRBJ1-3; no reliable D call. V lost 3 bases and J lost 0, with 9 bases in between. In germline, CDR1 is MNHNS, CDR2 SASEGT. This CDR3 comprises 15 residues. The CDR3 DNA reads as TGTGCCAGCAGTGAGGTGCAATTCTCTGGAAACACCATATATTTT. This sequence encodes CASSEVQFSGNTIYF.

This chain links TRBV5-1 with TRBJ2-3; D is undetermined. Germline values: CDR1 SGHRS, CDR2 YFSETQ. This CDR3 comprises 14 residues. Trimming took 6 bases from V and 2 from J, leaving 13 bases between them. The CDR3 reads CASTPRLVTDTQYF. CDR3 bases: TGCGCCAGCACCCCCCGACTTGTCACAGATACGCAGTATTTT.

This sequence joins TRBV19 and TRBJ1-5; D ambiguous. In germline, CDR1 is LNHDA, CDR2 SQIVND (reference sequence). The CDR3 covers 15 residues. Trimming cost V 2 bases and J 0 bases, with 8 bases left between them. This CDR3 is CASSISVYSNQPQHF. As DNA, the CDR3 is TGTGCCAGTAGTATATCGGTATATAGCAATCAGCCCCAGCATTTT.

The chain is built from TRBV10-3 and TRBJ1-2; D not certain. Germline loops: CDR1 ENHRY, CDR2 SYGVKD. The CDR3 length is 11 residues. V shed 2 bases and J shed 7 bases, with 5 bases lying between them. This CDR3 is CAISEGGGYTF. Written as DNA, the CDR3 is TGTGCCATCAGTGAGGGTGGTGGCTACACCTTC.

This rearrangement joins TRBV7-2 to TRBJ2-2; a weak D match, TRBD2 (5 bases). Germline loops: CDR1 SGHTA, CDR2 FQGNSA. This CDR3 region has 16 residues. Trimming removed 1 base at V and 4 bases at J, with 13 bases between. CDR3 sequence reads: CASSLVALRGTGELFF. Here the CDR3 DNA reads TGTGCCAGCAGCTTAGTCGCCCTTCGGGGCACCGGGGAGCTGTTTTTT.

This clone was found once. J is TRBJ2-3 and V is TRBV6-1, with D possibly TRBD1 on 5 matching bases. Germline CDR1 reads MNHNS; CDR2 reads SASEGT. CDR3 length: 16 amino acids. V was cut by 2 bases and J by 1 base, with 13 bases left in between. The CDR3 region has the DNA TGTGCCAGCAGTGAACTCTCAGGGCAGGGCACAGATACGCAGTATTTT. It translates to CASSELSGQGTDTQYF.

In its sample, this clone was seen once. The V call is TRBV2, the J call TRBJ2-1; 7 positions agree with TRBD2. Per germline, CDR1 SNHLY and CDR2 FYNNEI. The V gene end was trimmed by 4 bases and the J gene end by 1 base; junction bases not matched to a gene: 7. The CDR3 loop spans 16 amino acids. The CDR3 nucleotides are TGTGCCAGCAGTGGGGCCCTAGCGGAATCCTACAATGAGCAGTTCTTC. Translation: CASSGALAESYNEQFF.

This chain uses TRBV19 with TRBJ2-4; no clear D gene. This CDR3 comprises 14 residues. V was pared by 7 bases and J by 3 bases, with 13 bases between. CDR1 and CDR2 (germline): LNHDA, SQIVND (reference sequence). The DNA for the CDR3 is TGTGCCAGTACCCTTGGGTCGGGCAAAAACATTCAGTACTTC. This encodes CASTLGSGKNIQYF.

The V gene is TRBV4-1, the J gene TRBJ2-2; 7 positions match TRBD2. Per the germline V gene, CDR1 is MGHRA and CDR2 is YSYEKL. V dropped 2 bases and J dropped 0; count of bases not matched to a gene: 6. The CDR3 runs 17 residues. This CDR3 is CASSQFQRGANTGELFF. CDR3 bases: TGCGCCAGCAGCCAATTTCAACGGGGGGCGAACACCGGGGAGCTGTTTTTT.

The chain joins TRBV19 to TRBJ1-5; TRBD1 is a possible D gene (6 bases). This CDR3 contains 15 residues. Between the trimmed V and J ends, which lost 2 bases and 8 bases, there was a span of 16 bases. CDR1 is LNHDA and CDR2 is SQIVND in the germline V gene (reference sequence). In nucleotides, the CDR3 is TGTGCCAGTAGTATAAGGGGGAACACACCGGAGCCCCAGCATTTT. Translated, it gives CASSIRGNTPEPQHF.

The CDR3 region is CSVWTGKTIGEQYF. The CDR3 DNA sequence: TGCAGCGTTTGGACAGGGAAGACCATAGGCGAGCAGTACTTC. This chain joins TRBV29-1 and TRBJ2-7; 8 nucleotides line up with TRBD1. This CDR3 has 14 residues. Looked up from germline, CDR1 is SQVTM and CDR2 is ANQGSEA. Trimming at V came to 5 bases and at J to 6 bases, leaving 12 bases not matched to a gene.

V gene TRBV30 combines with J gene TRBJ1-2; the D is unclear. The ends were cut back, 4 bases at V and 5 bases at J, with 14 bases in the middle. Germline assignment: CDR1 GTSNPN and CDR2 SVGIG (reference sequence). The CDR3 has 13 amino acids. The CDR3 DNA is TGTGCCTGGAAAGCAGGTGCGGGGTATGGCTACACCTTC. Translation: CAWKAGAGYGYTF.

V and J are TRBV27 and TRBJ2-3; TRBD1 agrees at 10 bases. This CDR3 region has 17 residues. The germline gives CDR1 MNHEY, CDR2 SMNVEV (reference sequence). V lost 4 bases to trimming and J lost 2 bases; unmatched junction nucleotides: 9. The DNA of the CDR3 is TGTGCCAGCAGTTGGACCGGGACAGGGGCGTACACAGATACGCAGTATTTT. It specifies CASSWTGTGAYTDTQYF.

The CDR3 protein is CASSRGRDYEQYF. In nucleotides, the CDR3 is TGTGCCAGCAGCCGCGGGCGGGACTACGAGCAGTACTTC. The rearrangement uses TRBV28 and TRBJ2-7; TRBD2 might be the D (6 bases). The CDR3 is made up of 13 amino acids. Germline assignment: CDR1 MDHEN and CDR2 SYDVKM. The V end was cut by 6 bases, the J end by 3 bases, with 12 bases between.

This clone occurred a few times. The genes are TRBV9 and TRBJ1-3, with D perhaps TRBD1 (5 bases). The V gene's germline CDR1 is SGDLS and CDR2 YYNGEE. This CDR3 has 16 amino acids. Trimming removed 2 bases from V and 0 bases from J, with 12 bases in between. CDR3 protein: CASSVGQAGSGNTIYF. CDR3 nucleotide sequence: TGTGCCAGCAGCGTGGGGCAGGCTGGCTCTGGAAACACCATATATTTT.

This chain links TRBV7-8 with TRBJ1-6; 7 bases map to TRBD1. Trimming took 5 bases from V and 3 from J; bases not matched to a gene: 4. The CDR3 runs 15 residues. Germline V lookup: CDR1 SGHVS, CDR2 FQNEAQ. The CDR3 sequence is CASSPDRDYNSPLHF. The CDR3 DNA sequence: TGTGCCAGCAGCCCCGACAGGGACTATAATTCACCCCTCCACTTT. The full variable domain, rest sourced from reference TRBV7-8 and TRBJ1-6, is GAGVSQSPRYKVAKRGQDVALRCDPISGHVSLFWYQQALGQGPEFLTYFQNEAQLDKSGLPSDRFFAERPEGSVSTLKIQRTQQEDSAVYLCASSPDRDYNSPLHFGNGTRLTVT.

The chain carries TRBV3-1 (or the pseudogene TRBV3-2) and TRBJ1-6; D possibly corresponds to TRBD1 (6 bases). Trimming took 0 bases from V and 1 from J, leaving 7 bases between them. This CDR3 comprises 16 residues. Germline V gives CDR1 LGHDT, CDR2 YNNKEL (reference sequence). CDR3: CASSQEGGSYNSPLHF. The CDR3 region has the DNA TGTGCCAGCAGCCAAGAAGGGGGTTCCTATAATTCACCCCTCCACTTT.

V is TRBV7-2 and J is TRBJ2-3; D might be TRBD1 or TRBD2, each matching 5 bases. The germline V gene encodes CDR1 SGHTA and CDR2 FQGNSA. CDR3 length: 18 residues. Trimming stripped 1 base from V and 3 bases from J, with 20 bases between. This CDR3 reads CASSLDFEVGVLTDTQYF. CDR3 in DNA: TGTGCCAGCAGCTTAGACTTTGAGGTGGGGGTCCTGACAGATACGCAGTATTTT.

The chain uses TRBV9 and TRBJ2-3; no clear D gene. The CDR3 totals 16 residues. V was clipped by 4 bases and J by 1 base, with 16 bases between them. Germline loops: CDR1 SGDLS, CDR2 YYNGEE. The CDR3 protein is CASSPRVLAGTDTQYF. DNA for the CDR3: TGTGCCAGCAGCCCCCGTGTTCTTGCGGGCACAGATACGCAGTATTTT.